This T cell receptor (beta chain) emerged from a study of cytomegalovirus exposure and HLA in healthy donors. Worth noting for this clone: The target antigen is unknown.

The PCR had 60 Vbeta and 13 Jbeta primers. Generated by immunoSEQ multiplex PCR, the TCRdb table keeps only in-frame clones and is missing some. Of hundreds of thousands of clones listed, 60% to 80% were seen once; the top ten hold less than 4.5%. The CDR3 is made up of 16 amino acids. After removal of 9 bases from V and 3 bases from J, the junction contained 11 bases not matched to a gene. Germline V lookup: CDR1 SGHRS, CDR2 YFSETQ. General observations from the study: When the data were analyzed later, several of the most significant clusters appeared to be linked to common viral pathogens. Earlier results showed most TCR beta V segments being productive about 87% or about 30% of the time. According to a later analysis, donors in an Asian-associated ancestry cluster reportedly had fewer N-insertions than the roughly 660-donor mean.

The sequence was collected from a male donor in good health and CMV-seronegative. Sequenced input: PBMCs. The genes are TRBV5-1 and TRBJ2-1; TRBD2 matches at 11 bases. The CDR3 DNA reads TGCGCCACTACCCTCACGGGACTAGCGGACTACAATGAGCAGTTCTTC. Its protein is CATTLTGLADYNEQFF.